This T cell receptor beta chain was sequenced during a study of response to subunit inactivated influenza vaccine. General study points: Every seasonal influenza vaccination brings in few new T cells, the authors suggested.

Germline-derived CDR1 and CDR2 are ENHRY and SYGVKD. This CDR3 is 13 amino acids long. V lost 0 bases to trimming and J lost 0 bases, with 3 bases between them. Via MiXCR, TCRdb re-called the RT-PCR reads, giving one row per CDR3 protein. The sample includes roughly 650,000 distinct CDR3 sequences, about 15% of them seen just once. This clonotype was found many times. Its specificity is not known. The sequence was collected from a man in his fifties who received an inactivated influenza vaccine. This chain links TRBV10-3 with TRBJ2-7; D ambiguous. Here the sequenced sample was PBMCs from blood, taken roughly 15 days before vaccination. The CDR3 reads CAISESNSYEQYF. The DNA of the CDR3 is TGTGCCATCAGTGAGTCGAACTCCTACGAGCAGTACTTC.